One and the same sample provided the 20 T cell receptor beta chains below, sequenced in a study of T cells in Graves' hyperthyroidism and ophthalmopathy. TCR beta CDR3 sequences were amplified from RNA transcripts. TCR CDR3 underwent first-round RT-PCR with the HTBI primer set. TCRdb redid the calling of the multiplex PCR reads with MiXCR, one entry per CDR3 protein. Of around 620,000 distinct CDR3 sequences detected, 46% appear once; the ten largest clones hold 15% to 20%. Sequenced sample: peripheral blood or thyroid tissue (not recorded which). The source is an adult woman with Graves' disease, either hyperthyroidism or ophthalmopathy (not recorded which).

Concerning this clonotype itself: It may be a read error: a sequence one base away is much more abundant. The chain carries TRBV2 and TRBJ2-2, with D perhaps assigned TRBD1 or TRBD2 (5 bases each). CDR1 and CDR2 (germline): SNHLY, FYNNEI. V lost 5 bases and J lost 1, with 11 bases in between. CDR3 length: 15 amino acids. The CDR3, as DNA: TGTGCCAGCAGTCGGGACCCGGAGAACACCGGGGAGCTGTTTTTT. Translated: CASSRDPENTGELFF.

A word on this clonotype: A read error is possible here, since a much larger clone lies one base away. The J gene is TRBJ1-1, the V gene TRBV10-3, with TRBD1 matching 12 bases. The J segment lost 4 bases and the V segment lost 4 bases, leaving 4 bases of the junction unmatched. Germline V gene lookup returns CDR1 ENHRY and CDR2 SYGVKD. CDR3 length: 15 amino acids. CDR3 in amino acids: CAISGGDRGLTEAFF. For the CDR3, the DNA is TGTGCCATCAGTGGCGGGGACAGGGGGCTCACTGAAGCTTTCTTT.

V and J are TRBV29-1 and TRBJ2-7; D is perhaps TRBD2 (6 bases). The V gene lost 5 bases and the J gene lost 1 base, with 21 bases spanning the gap. The CDR3 is 16 residues long. The germline gives CDR1 SQVTM, CDR2 ANQGSEA. CDR3 coding DNA: TGCAGCGTTACGCGGGACGAAACAGGTCATTCCTACGAGCAGTACTTC. As protein: CSVTRDETGHSYEQYF.

The gene calls are TRBV18 and TRBJ1-1; D perhaps matches TRBD1 (6 bases). Germline V lookup: CDR1 KGHSH, CDR2 LQKENI. The CDR3 is 14 residues long. The V and J ends lost 3 bases and 3 bases respectively, with 11 bases between them. The CDR3, as DNA: TGTGCCAGCTCACCGGGGGGCTTTGACACTGAAGCTTTCTTT. Protein product: CASSPGGFDTEAFF.

The rearrangement links TRBV20-1 to TRBJ1-6; possibly TRBD1 for D (5 bases). CDR1 DFQATT and CDR2 SNEGSKA come from the germline V gene (reference sequence). Trimming removed 4 bases at V and 5 bases at J, with 15 bases between. The length of the CDR3 is 15 residues. CDR3 residues: CSATRGGNDNSPLHF. The DNA for the CDR3 is TGCAGTGCTACCCGTGGGGGAAACGATAATTCACCCCTCCACTTT.

A note on this clonotype: Since the CDR3 does not end with the conserved phenylalanine or tryptophan, this likely comes from a read error. It is unclear where the CDR3 begins or ends on the DNA, so no DNA is shown, and the CDR3 is as TCRdb lists it. The gene calls are TRBV12-3 or TRBV12-4 and TRBJ1-4. The CDR3 has 10 residues if both end residues are counted. The CDR3 sequence: CASSGFSSVP.

This clonotype was recorded many times. A much larger clone is a single base away; this may be a read error. The rearrangement links TRBV20-1 to TRBJ1-2; TRBD1 might be the D (5 bases). The CDR3 length is 13 residues. Germline CDR1 and CDR2: DFQATT and SNEGSKA (reference sequence). V was shortened by 2 bases and J by 6 bases, with 13 bases between the two germline ends. DNA for the CDR3: TGCAGTGCTAGATTCAGGGACTTTGATGGCTACACCTTC. This encodes CSARFRDFDGYTF.

The chain uses TRBV5-1 and TRBJ1-2; 9 bases are shared with TRBD1. CDR3 length equals 16 residues. Germline V gene data show CDR1 as SGHRS and CDR2 as YFSETQ. Trimming cost V 4 bases and J 1 base; bases outside gene matches: 8. CDR3 in amino acids: CASSPDRDRDNYGYTF. In nucleotides, the CDR3 is TGCGCCAGCAGCCCGGACCGGGACAGGGATAACTATGGCTACACCTTC. The full variable domain, with the rest looked up from reference TRBV5-1 and TRBJ1-2, is KAGVTQTPRYLIKTRGQQVTLSCSPISGHRSVSWYQQTPGQGLQFLFEYFSETQRNKGNFPGRFSGRQFSNSRSEMNVSTLELGDSALYLCASSPDRDRDNYGYTFGSGTRLTVV.

In regard to this clonotype: This may be a read error, as it is one base from a much larger clone. The chain links TRBV19 to TRBJ2-2; 8 nucleotides match TRBD1. The CDR3 extends over 17 amino acids. The trim removed 1 base at V and 6 bases at J, leaving 10 bases unmatched. The germline CDR1 and CDR2 sequences are LNHDA and SQIVND (reference sequence). The CDR3 protein is CASSIGGPGGRAGELFF. The CDR3 DNA is TGTGCCAGTAGTATAGGAGGGCCAGGGGGCAGAGCCGGGGAGCTGTTTTTT.

The chain has TRBV5-1 and TRBJ2-3, with 8 bases that match TRBD2. This CDR3 has 13 residues. Looked up from germline, CDR1 is SGHRS and CDR2 is YFSETQ. V lost 7 bases to trimming and J lost 6 bases; unmatched junction nucleotides: 7. Here the CDR3 reads CASYGLALDTQYF. For the CDR3, the DNA is TGCGCCAGCTACGGACTAGCTTTGGATACGCAGTATTTT.

The V and J genes are TRBV6-1 and TRBJ2-7; possible D gene TRBD2, 6 bases. Looked up from germline, CDR1 is MNHNS and CDR2 is SASEGT. CDR3 size: 15 residues. The V gene lost 4 bases and the J gene lost 5 bases, with 18 bases spanning the gap. The CDR3 DNA reads as TGTGCCAGCAGTGGGGGAAGGGGAGGAGTTAACGAGCAGTACTTC. This sequence encodes CASSGGRGGVNEQYF.

The J gene is TRBJ1-5, the V gene TRBV11-2; no firm D call. Trimming removed 5 bases from V and 2 bases from J, with 16 bases in between. The CDR3 runs 16 residues. Germline V gene sequence: CDR1 SGHAT, CDR2 FQNNGV. CDR3 DNA sequence: TGTGCCAGCAGCCAAGACCTAGAGCGGGGCAATCAGCCCCAGCATTTT. It codes for CASSQDLERGNQPQHF.

This sequence joins TRBV5-1 and TRBJ2-5, with D unclear. This CDR3 is 13 amino acids long. CDR1 and CDR2 from the germline V gene are SGHRS and YFSETQ. V lost 10 bases and J lost 4, with 17 bases in between. This chain's CDR3 is CAGSLPRGETQYF. The DNA for the CDR3 is TGCGCCGGTAGCTTGCCCCGTGGAGAGACCCAGTACTTC.

This clonotype has more than one count but fewer than ten. CDR3 loop: CASSPGTVLHEQYF. The DNA of the CDR3 is TGTGCCAGCAGCCCCGGGACGGTGCTCCACGAGCAGTACTTC. The rearrangement links TRBV28 to TRBJ2-7; D may correspond to TRBD1 or TRBD2 (5 bases each). This CDR3 contains 14 residues. Looked up from germline, CDR1 is MDHEN and CDR2 is SYDVKM. V lost 6 bases and J lost 5, with 17 bases in between.

This clonotype occurred a few times. The J gene is TRBJ2-2, the V gene TRBV7-9; D is possibly TRBD2 (5 bases). Germline CDR1 SEHNR, CDR2 FQNEAQ (reference sequence). The CDR3 sequence is 14 residues long. The V and J ends lost 7 bases and 6 bases respectively, with 15 bases between them. Here the CDR3 reads CASIPYPSSGELFF. Written as DNA, the CDR3 is TGTGCCAGCATCCCGTACCCTAGCTCCGGGGAGCTGTTTTTT.

In this sample, this clonotype turned up many times. V and J are TRBV29-1 and TRBJ2-7, with 8 bases matching TRBD1. CDR3 size: 13 residues. With V trimmed by 5 bases and J by 6 bases, 9 bases remained unmatched. The V gene's germline CDR1 is SQVTM and CDR2 ANQGSEA. Here the CDR3 DNA reads TGCAGCGTTACCCCTACAGGGGGGTGCGAGCAGTACTTC. Its translation is CSVTPTGGCEQYF.

On this clonotype itself: A junction end diverges from the germline sequence, so it may reflect a read error. V is TRBV10-3 and J is TRBJ2-2; D remains unclear. CDR3 size: 14 residues. Germline V gene data show CDR1 as ENHRY and CDR2 as SYGVKD. This chain's CDR3 is CAISVDSNNGELFF. As DNA, the CDR3 is TGTGCCATCAGTGTCGACTCGAACAACGGGGAGCTGTTTTTT.

The CDR3 DNA is TGTGCCAGCAGCCCCCATCCTACAGGTCGCGAGCAGTACTTC. It specifies CASSPHPTGREQYF. This chain joins TRBV9 and TRBJ2-7, with D perhaps matching TRBD1 (5 bases). Germline assignment: CDR1 SGDLS and CDR2 YYNGEE. This CDR3 region has 14 residues. The V end was cut by 4 bases, the J end by 6 bases, with 17 bases between.

This clonotype was found many times. The chain is built from TRBV13 and TRBJ2-6; D might be TRBD1 (6 bases). In germline, CDR1 is PRHDT, CDR2 FYEKMQ (reference sequence). This CDR3 spans 19 amino acids. Trimming shortened V by 3 bases and J by 0 bases, and 18 bases separated the two germline ends. CDR3 protein: CASSLSRGRKSSGANVLTF. In DNA form, the CDR3 reads TGTGCCAGCAGCTTGAGCAGGGGCCGCAAGTCCTCTGGGGCCAACGTCCTGACTTTC.

The CDR3 protein is CSAPDSLQGNTEAFF. In nucleotides, the CDR3 is TGCAGTGCCCCGGACAGCCTTCAGGGGAACACTGAAGCTTTCTTT. This chain uses TRBV20-1 with TRBJ1-1; possibly TRBD1 for D (6 bases). The CDR3 totals 15 residues. V lost 6 bases to trimming and J lost 1 base, with 18 bases between them. Germline V gene sequence: CDR1 DFQATT, CDR2 SNEGSKA (reference sequence).